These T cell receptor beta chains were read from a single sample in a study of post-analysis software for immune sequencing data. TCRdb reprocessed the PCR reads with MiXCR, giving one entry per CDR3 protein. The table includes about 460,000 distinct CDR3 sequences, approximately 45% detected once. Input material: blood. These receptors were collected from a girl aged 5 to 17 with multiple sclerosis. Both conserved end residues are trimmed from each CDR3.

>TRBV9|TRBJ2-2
ASSVGIVGRELF
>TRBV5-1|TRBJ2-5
ASSMGLGAETQY
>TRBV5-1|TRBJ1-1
ASSLELGNTEAF
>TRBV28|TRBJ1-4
ASRPDSDNEKLF
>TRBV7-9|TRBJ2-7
ASSTPGSYEQY
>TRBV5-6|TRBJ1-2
ASSPSPGHNYGYT
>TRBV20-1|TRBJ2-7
SAIGGGHEQY
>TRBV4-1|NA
ASSPRGIAGGDEQY
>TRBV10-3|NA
AIRGDRGQETQY
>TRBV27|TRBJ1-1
ASSSEEAF
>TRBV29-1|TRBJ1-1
SVAFQGAKFEAF
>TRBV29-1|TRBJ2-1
SGGLAGFYNEQF
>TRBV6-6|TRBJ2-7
ASSKNRVGSYEQY
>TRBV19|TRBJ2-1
ASSPGPNSYNEQF
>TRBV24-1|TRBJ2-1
ATSDLPGTSGRMNEQF
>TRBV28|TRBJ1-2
ASSHGAGSYGYT
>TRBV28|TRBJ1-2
ASSFLSRQLYGYT